Shown below are 29 T cell receptor beta chains from a single sample sequenced in a study of neoadjuvant anti-PD-1 for oral cavity cancer. The time point is: after neoadjuvant nivolumab, at surgical resection. Using immunoSEQ multiplex PCR, the repertoire was profiled, and TCRdb retains in-frame clones only, with some absent. The sample holds about 14,000 clones, 76% seen once. The starting material was PBMCs, obtained after nivolumab (anti-PD-1) treatment. The receptors stem from a person between 35 and 79 years old with oral cavity squamous cell carcinoma.

The J gene is TRBJ1-1, the V gene TRBV11-1; the D is unclear. Trimming took off 6 bases at V and 5 bases at J, with 13 bases between the two ends. CDR1 and CDR2 from the germline V gene are SGHAT and FQDESV (reference sequence). CDR3 length equals 13 residues. The CDR3 region has the DNA TGTGCCAGCAGTTATACTAGTGAGACTGAAGCTTTCTTT. This encodes CASSYTSETEAFF.

This chain connects TRBV29-1 to TRBJ2-7; D is possibly TRBD1 or TRBD2 (6 bases each). Between the trimmed V and J ends, which lost 3 bases and 2 bases, there was a span of 11 bases. Looked up from germline, CDR1 is SQVTM and CDR2 is ANQGSEA. The length of the CDR3 is 13 residues. In DNA form, the CDR3 reads TGCAGCGTTGAGGGGGGCGGAACCTACGAGCAGTACTTC. It codes for CSVEGGGTYEQYF.

This chain joins TRBV6-1 and TRBJ1-3, with D tentatively TRBD1 (5 bases). Germline-derived CDR1 and CDR2 are MNHNS and SASEGT. The CDR3 runs 17 residues. V lost 4 bases and J 5 bases, leaving 21 bases between the germline ends. The CDR3 bases are TGTGCCAGCAGTGTGAGGCAGGGAGGTTTTGGCAGAAACACCATATATTTT. Protein sequence: CASSVRQGGFGRNTIYF.

This chain links TRBV19 with TRBJ1-5; D not certain. The CDR3 runs 14 residues. With 5 bases removed from V and 6 bases from J, the gap between germline ends came to 14 bases. The V gene's germline CDR1 is LNHDA and CDR2 SQIVND (reference sequence). CDR3 DNA sequence: TGTGCCAGTAGTGAGGTGGGGTTTGGTCAGCCCCAGCATTTT. Its translation is CASSEVGFGQPQHF.

The chain recombines TRBV6-6 with TRBJ1-1, with D maybe TRBD1 (6 bases). From germline, CDR1 is MNHNY and CDR2 SVGAGI (reference sequence). Trimming left V 5 bases short and J 3 bases short, with 10 bases between. CDR3 length equals 13 residues. The CDR3 DNA reads TGTGCCAGCAGTCCGCAGGGGCACACTGAAGCTTTCTTT. It specifies CASSPQGHTEAFF.

This rearrangement joins TRBV7-2 to TRBJ1-3; no clear D gene. Germline CDR1 reads SGHTA; CDR2 reads FQGNSA. V was trimmed by 6 bases and J by 2 bases, leaving 11 bases between them. CDR3 length equals 14 residues. CDR3 amino acids: CASSLWGTGNTIYF. Written as DNA, the CDR3 is TGTGCCAGCAGTTTGTGGGGTACTGGAAACACCATATATTTT.

The chain recombines TRBV11-2 with TRBJ2-7; D call uncertain. The V end lost 5 bases, the J end lost 6 bases, and 14 bases lay between the germline ends. Germline CDR1 is SGHAT and CDR2 is FQNNGV. This CDR3 contains 13 residues. In DNA, the CDR3 is TGTGCCAGCAGCCCCAGCCTGCTTAGCGAGCAGTACTTC. Protein sequence: CASSPSLLSEQYF. The full variable domain, completed using reference TRBV11-2 and TRBJ2-7, is EAGVAQSPRYKIIEKRQSVAFWCNPISGHATLYWYQQILGQGPKLLIQFQNNGVVDDSQLPKDRFSAERLKGVDSTLKIQPAKLEDSAVYLCASSPSLLSEQYFGPGTRLTVT.

The gene calls are TRBV10-3 and TRBJ2-5, with TRBD1 matching 9 bases. The CDR3 spans 12 residues. Losses at the gene ends were 8 bases for V and 6 bases for J; bases not matched to a gene: 4. Germline loops: CDR1 ENHRY, CDR2 SYGVKD. As DNA, the CDR3 is TGTGCCATCGGGACAGGGCCAAAGACCCAGTACTTC. It encodes CAIGTGPKTQYF.

J is TRBJ2-2 and V is TRBV7-2, with unresolved D. Trimming shortened V by 0 bases and J by 2 bases, and 13 bases separated the two germline ends. This CDR3 is 17 amino acids long. The germline gives CDR1 SGHTA, CDR2 FQGNSA. The CDR3 region is CASSLATQSINTGELFF. For the CDR3, the DNA is TGTGCCAGCAGCTTAGCGACCCAGAGTATAAACACCGGGGAGCTGTTTTTT.

The chain recombines TRBV7-6 with TRBJ2-6; D uncertain. This CDR3 comprises 20 residues. V lost 0 bases, J lost 4 bases, and 22 bases lay in between. Germline V gene data show CDR1 as SGHVS and CDR2 as FNYEAQ. In nucleotides, the CDR3 is TGTGCCAGCAGCTTAGCGCTTCGTAAATTATCTGGAAGCGGGGCCAACGTCCTGACTTTC. Residues: CASSLALRKLSGSGANVLTF.

The chain recombines TRBV14 with TRBJ2-7; either TRBD1 or TRBD2 may fit D (6 bases each). This CDR3 spans 15 amino acids. V lost 4 bases to trimming and J lost 7 bases, with 20 bases between them. Germline CDR1 reads SGHDN; CDR2 reads FVKESK. CDR3: CASSPGSSGAGEQYF. The CDR3 nucleotides are TGTGCCAGCAGCCCGGGGAGTTCGGGGGCGGGAGAGCAGTACTTC.

This clone occurred once. The chain employs TRBV4-2 and TRBJ1-2; D is possibly TRBD1 (5 bases). Germline loops: CDR1 LGHNA, CDR2 YNFKEQ. Trimming left V 1 base short and J 1 base short, with 10 bases between. The CDR3 runs 15 residues. The CDR3 nucleotides are TGTGCCAGCAGCCAAGCCCAGGGAGATAACTATGGCTACACCTTC. Translation gives CASSQAQGDNYGYTF.

The chain couples TRBV28 to TRBJ2-7; 9 positions agree with TRBD1. The CDR3 extends over 14 amino acids. V lost 2 bases to trimming and J lost 3 bases; unmatched junction nucleotides: 2. Germline V gives CDR1 MDHEN, CDR2 SYDVKM. The CDR3 DNA reads TGTGCCAGCAGTTTAGGACAGGGGATCTACGAGCAGTACTTC. This sequence encodes CASSLGQGIYEQYF.

The chain links TRBV6-1 to TRBJ1-5, with TRBD1 as a possible D gene (6 bases). V was pared by 7 bases and J by 11 bases, with 18 bases between. The CDR3 has 13 residues. In germline, CDR1 is MNHNS, CDR2 SASEGT. The CDR3 region has the DNA TGTGCCAGCACTAGGACAGATGTAGGTTCCCAGCATTTT. Translation gives CASTRTDVGSQHF.

This clone was counted once. This chain links TRBV21-1 with TRBJ2-7; the table's D call, TRBD2, was not checked against the DNA. TRBV21-1 is annotated as a pseudogene. CDR3 length equals 17 residues. The CDR3 region has the DNA TGTGCCAGCAGCTCCCCCTGCGGGGGGACAGCGAACTACGAGCAGTACTTC. It specifies CASSSPCGGTANYEQYF.

V is TRBV19 and J is TRBJ2-2, with D perhaps TRBD1 (6 bases). CDR1 is LNHDA and CDR2 is SQIVND in the germline V gene (reference sequence). This CDR3 comprises 15 residues. Trimming stripped 1 base from V and 6 bases from J, with 12 bases between. CDR3 amino acids: CASSIGVRGSGELFF. The CDR3 DNA reads TGTGCCAGTAGTATAGGTGTCAGGGGATCCGGGGAGCTGTTTTTT.

This clone was recorded once. V and J are TRBV27 and TRBJ1-4, with a tentative D call TRBD1 (5 bases). The CDR3 length is 15 residues. Trimming removed 3 bases from V and 7 bases from J, with 15 bases in between. Germline CDR1 reads MNHEY; CDR2 reads SMNVEV (reference sequence). CDR3 protein: CASSLGPGRGEKLFF. In DNA, the CDR3 is TGTGCCAGCAGTTTGGGCCCTGGGAGGGGTGAAAAACTGTTTTTT.

J is TRBJ2-5 and V is TRBV5-6, with 8 bases aligning to TRBD1. V shed 1 base, J shed 5 bases, and the junction held 7 bases outside the gene matches. This CDR3 is built from 15 residues. CDR1 and CDR2 (germline): SGHDT, YYEEEE. The CDR3 spells CASSLFGQGLETQYF. CDR3 in DNA: TGTGCCAGCAGCTTGTTTGGACAGGGTTTGGAGACCCAGTACTTC.

V usage is TRBV2 and J usage is TRBJ1-1; D remains unclear. The V gene lost 5 bases and the J gene lost 1 base, with 5 bases spanning the gap. Germline CDR1 reads SNHLY; CDR2 reads FYNNEI. The CDR3 extends over 12 amino acids. CDR3 protein: CASSLGNTEAFF. The CDR3 DNA reads TGTGCCAGCAGTCTGGGGAACACTGAAGCTTTCTTT.

The chain employs TRBV5-6 and TRBJ1-2, with a weak D call TRBD1 (5 bases). Germline values: CDR1 SGHDT, CDR2 YYEEEE. The CDR3 spans 14 residues. Trimming stripped 0 bases from V and 4 bases from J, with 10 bases between. The CDR3 nucleotides are TGTGCCAGCAGCTTGGTGGGGCCCCGCTATGGCTACACCTTC. Protein: CASSLVGPRYGYTF.

V gene TRBV19 combines with J gene TRBJ1-2; D possibly corresponds to TRBD1 (5 bases). Per germline, CDR1 LNHDA and CDR2 SQIVND (reference sequence). The CDR3 extends over 14 amino acids. Trimming removed 3 bases at V and 6 bases at J, with 14 bases between. CDR3 DNA sequence: TGTGCCAGTAGTATGGGGGTTTCTCTACATGGCTACACCTTC. Translating it yields CASSMGVSLHGYTF. Combining the CDR3 with reference TRBV19 and TRBJ1-2 gives the whole variable domain DGGITQSPKYLFRKEGQNVTLSCEQNLNHDAMYWYRQDPGQGLRLIYYSQIVNDFQKGDIAEGYSVSREKKESFPLTVTSAQKNPTAFYLCASSMGVSLHGYTFGSGTRLTVV.

V usage is TRBV19 and J usage is TRBJ2-2, with D perhaps matching TRBD2 (6 bases). Trimming took 1 base from V and 11 from J, leaving 17 bases between them. CDR1 is LNHDA and CDR2 is SQIVND in the germline V gene (reference sequence). The CDR3 contains 15 residues. The CDR3 region is CASSIAGEPLGELFF. DNA of the CDR3: TGTGCCAGTAGTATAGCGGGAGAACCCCTGGGCGAGCTGTTTTTT.

The rearrangement joins TRBV20-1 to TRBJ1-2; 8 bases agree with TRBD1. This CDR3 spans 11 amino acids. Germline assignment: CDR1 DFQATT and CDR2 SNEGSKA (reference sequence). The CDR3 loop is CSGGQGIGYTF. The CDR3, as DNA: TGCAGCGGTGGACAGGGAATAGGCTACACCTTC.

V usage is TRBV14 and J usage is TRBJ2-7, with unresolved D. Germline V CDR1 and CDR2: SGHDN, FVKESK. The CDR3 length is 15 residues. V lost 6 bases to trimming and J lost 3 bases, with 18 bases between them. In nucleotides, the CDR3 is TGTGCCAGCAGAAGAGAGTCAACCCCTTACTACGAGCAGTACTTC. Translation: CASRRESTPYYEQYF.

The V gene is TRBV25-1, the J gene TRBJ2-1, with a weak D call TRBD2 (6 bases). The V gene lost 7 bases and the J gene lost 5 bases, with 18 bases spanning the gap. CDR3 size: 15 residues. Germline assignment: CDR1 MGHDK and CDR2 SYGVNS. CDR3 DNA sequence: TGTGCCAGCATCGGAGTCTCGGGGGATAACAATGAGCAGTTCTTC. Its translation: CASIGVSGDNNEQFF.

This chain joins TRBV28 and TRBJ1-5; D is perhaps TRBD1 (6 bases). V lost 5 bases to trimming and J lost 5 bases, with 19 bases between them. The length of the CDR3 is 16 residues. CDR1 is MDHEN and CDR2 is SYDVKM in the germline V gene. The DNA of the CDR3 is TGTGCCAGCAGTCCACAGTCAGGGGCTTGGTATCAGCCCCAGCATTTT. Translating gives CASSPQSGAWYQPQHF.

The chain recombines TRBV11-2 with TRBJ1-1, with D unresolved. The CDR3 extends over 14 amino acids. Germline CDR1 is SGHAT and CDR2 is FQNNGV. V was shortened by 3 bases and J by 3 bases, with 11 bases between the two germline ends. In DNA, the CDR3 is TGTGCCAGCAGCTTCGAGGGAAGAGACACTGAAGCTTTCTTT. Its protein is CASSFEGRDTEAFF. The full variable domain, in which reference TRBV11-2 and TRBJ1-1 provide the parts outside the CDR3, is EAGVAQSPRYKIIEKRQSVAFWCNPISGHATLYWYQQILGQGPKLLIQFQNNGVVDDSQLPKDRFSAERLKGVDSTLKIQPAKLEDSAVYLCASSFEGRDTEAFFGQGTRLTVV.

About this clone: Within the sample, other DNA sequences also encode this same CDR3. V usage is TRBV5-4 and J usage is TRBJ2-5; D ambiguous. The CDR3 consists of 14 residues. With 0 bases removed from V and 2 bases from J, the gap between germline ends came to 8 bases. Germline V lookup: CDR1 SGHNT, CDR2 YYREEE (reference sequence). The CDR3 is CASSLGLAQETQYF. The CDR3 DNA follows: TGTGCCAGCAGCTTGGGGTTAGCTCAAGAGACCCAGTACTTC.

The chain combines TRBV7-6 with TRBJ2-5, with D unclear. V lost 1 base and J lost 4, with 4 bases in between. In germline, CDR1 is SGHVS, CDR2 FNYEAQ. This CDR3 has 12 residues. In DNA form, the CDR3 reads TGTGCCAGCAGCTTAGTAAGAGAGACCCAGTACTTC. Translating gives CASSLVRETQYF. Drawing the rest from reference TRBV7-6 and TRBJ2-5, the complete variable domain is GAGVSQSPRYKVTKRGQDVALRCDPISGHVSLYWYRQALGQGPEFLTYFNYEAQQDKSGLPNDRFSAERPEGSISTLTIQRTEQRDSAMYRCASSLVRETQYFGPGTRLLVL.